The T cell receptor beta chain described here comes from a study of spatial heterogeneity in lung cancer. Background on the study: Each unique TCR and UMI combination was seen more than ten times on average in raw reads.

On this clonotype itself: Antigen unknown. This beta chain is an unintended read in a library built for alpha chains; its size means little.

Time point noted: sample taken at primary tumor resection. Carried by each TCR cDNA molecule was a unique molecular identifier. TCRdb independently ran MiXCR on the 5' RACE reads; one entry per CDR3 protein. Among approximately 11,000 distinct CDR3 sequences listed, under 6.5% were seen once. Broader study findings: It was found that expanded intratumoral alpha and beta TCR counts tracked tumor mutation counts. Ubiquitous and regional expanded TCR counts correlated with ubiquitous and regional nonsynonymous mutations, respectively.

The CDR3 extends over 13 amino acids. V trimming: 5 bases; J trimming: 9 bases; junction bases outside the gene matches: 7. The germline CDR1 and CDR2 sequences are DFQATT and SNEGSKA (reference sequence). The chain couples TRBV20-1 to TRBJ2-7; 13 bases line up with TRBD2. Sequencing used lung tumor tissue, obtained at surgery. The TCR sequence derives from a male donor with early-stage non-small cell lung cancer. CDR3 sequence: CSALRLAGGVQYF. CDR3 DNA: TGCAGTGCTTTACGACTAGCGGGGGGTGTGCAGTACTTC.